The 27 T cell receptor beta chains in this list originate from one sample, sequenced in a study of cytomegalovirus exposure and HLA in healthy donors. PCR primers comprised 60 Vbeta and 13 Jbeta primers. Generated by immunoSEQ multiplex PCR, the TCRdb table keeps only in-frame clones and is missing some. The repertoire holds 150,000 to 200,000 clones, roughly 83% seen once, with less than 2.5% in the top ten. The sequencing sample was made of PBMCs. The receptors were sampled from a woman aged 50 to 65 in good health and CMV-seronegative.

This clone was counted only a few times. V gene TRBV6-1 combines with J gene TRBJ2-5; TRBD2 matches 10 bases. This CDR3 is 16 amino acids long. The junction had 11 bases not matched to a gene; V was cut back by 2 bases and J by 8 bases. CDR1 and CDR2 (germline): MNHNS, SASEGT. CDR3 loop: CASSERAAGGPGTQYF. CDR3 DNA: TGTGCCAGCAGTGAACGAGCAGCGGGAGGGCCGGGAACCCAGTACTTC.

The chain has TRBV28 and TRBJ2-7, with a tentative D call TRBD1 (6 bases). V lost 2 bases, J lost 2 bases, and 13 bases lay in between. Germline values: CDR1 MDHEN, CDR2 SYDVKM. The CDR3 loop spans 15 amino acids. Here the CDR3 reads CASSLTGLGAYEQYF. CDR3 in DNA: TGTGCCAGCAGTTTAACAGGGTTGGGGGCCTACGAGCAGTACTTC.

This clone was found a few times. J is TRBJ1-4 and V is TRBV21-1; TRBD1, the table's D call, was not compared with the DNA. TRBV21-1 is shown as a pseudogene. The CDR3 sequence is 16 residues long. In DNA form, the CDR3 reads TGTGCCAGCAGCAATGGACAGGGACGGACTAATGAAAAACTGTTTTTT. It is translated as CASSNGQGRTNEKLFF.

This chain connects TRBV7-9 to TRBJ2-7; weak D call: TRBD1 (6 bases). The CDR3 runs to 15 residues. The germline CDR1 and CDR2 sequences are SEHNR and FQNEAQ (reference sequence). The V and J ends lost 1 base and 2 bases respectively, with 12 bases between them. CDR3 in DNA: TGTGCCAGCAGCTTAGAACCCAGGGGTACCTACGAGCAGTACTTC. It yields the protein CASSLEPRGTYEQYF.

The chain employs TRBV29-1 and TRBJ2-7, with D possibly matching TRBD2 (7 bases). The V and J ends lost 7 bases and 3 bases respectively, with 16 bases between them. The CDR3 length is 13 residues. The germline gives CDR1 SQVTM, CDR2 ANQGSEA. The CDR3 bases are TGCAGCGGGGGGGGCGGGATGGGCTACGAGCAGTACTTC. It is translated as CSGGGGMGYEQYF.

The V call is TRBV28, the J call TRBJ2-7; 7 bases are shared with TRBD2. CDR3 length equals 16 residues. Trimming cost V 3 bases and J 2 bases; bases outside gene matches: 10. Germline V lookup: CDR1 MDHEN, CDR2 SYDVKM. Here the CDR3 DNA reads TGTGCCAGCAGTTTGGGGGGGGTGGGGGACGCCTACGAGCAGTACTTC. It is translated as CASSLGGVGDAYEQYF.

V and J are TRBV6-5 and TRBJ1-2; the match to TRBD1 covers 9 bases. Losses at the gene ends were 5 bases for V and 13 bases for J; bases not matched to a gene: 17. Germline V gene data show CDR1 as MNHEY and CDR2 as SVGAGI. The CDR3 spans 15 residues. The CDR3 DNA follows: TGTGCCAGCAGTACCATACAGGGGGCTATTCAGGGAGCCACCTTC. Translated, it gives CASSTIQGAIQGATF.

This chain connects TRBV6-5 to TRBJ2-1; TRBD2 matches at 10 bases. CDR1 MNHEY and CDR2 SVGAGI come from the germline V gene. The CDR3 has 14 residues. J was trimmed by 4 bases and V by 4 bases; bases with no gene match: 1. CDR3 sequence (DNA): TGTGCCAGCAGTTCGGGACTAGCGTACAATGAGCAGTTCTTC. The encoded protein is CASSSGLAYNEQFF.

J is TRBJ1-2 and V is TRBV29-1; 8 positions agree with TRBD1. Germline V gives CDR1 SQVTM, CDR2 ANQGSEA. There are 12 residues in the CDR3. Trimming took 7 bases from V and 8 from J; bases not matched to a gene: 9. CDR3 protein: CSAGQGLGGYTF. CDR3 DNA sequence: TGCAGCGCAGGACAGGGCCTAGGGGGCTACACCTTC.

This chain joins TRBV7-3 and TRBJ2-2; 8 bases map to TRBD2. Germline V lookup: CDR1 SGHTA, CDR2 FQGTGA. J lost 8 bases, V lost 5 bases, and 16 bases had no gene match. The CDR3 is 17 residues long. CDR3 loop: CASSLQPKREPGGELFF. The CDR3 DNA sequence: TGTGCCAGCAGCCTTCAACCTAAGCGGGAGCCGGGGGGGGAGCTGTTTTTT.

V gene TRBV9 combines with J gene TRBJ1-2; TRBD1 might be the D (5 bases). CDR1 and CDR2 from the germline V gene are SGDLS and YYNGEE. V lost 4 bases and J lost 2, with 9 bases in between. The CDR3 runs to 13 residues. CDR3 DNA: TGTGCCAGCAGCCCGACAGCCAACTATGGCTACACCTTC. As protein: CASSPTANYGYTF.

Regarding this clone: At one boundary the junction diverges from the germline segment, which might be a read error. The chain employs TRBV10-3 and TRBJ2-7; D is unclear. Looked up from germline, CDR1 is ENHRY and CDR2 is SYGVKD. The CDR3 extends over 14 amino acids. The CDR3 here is CAISDIDSSYEQCF. The CDR3 DNA sequence: TGTGCCATCAGTGATATCGATAGCTCCTACGAGCAGTGCTTC.

The rearrangement links TRBV6-6 to TRBJ2-7, with TRBD2 matching over 7 bases. The CDR3 is 15 residues long. The V gene end was trimmed by 0 bases and the J gene end by 5 bases; junction bases not matched to a gene: 7. The germline V gene has CDR1 MNHNY and CDR2 SVGAGI (reference sequence). The CDR3 here is CASSYSSSGSHEQYF. The CDR3, as DNA: TGTGCCAGCAGTTACTCGTCTAGCGGTAGCCACGAGCAGTACTTC.

The chain employs TRBV4-2 and TRBJ1-2, with D perhaps TRBD1 (5 bases). This CDR3 has 16 residues. Deletions cut 0 bases from V and 4 bases from J, with 15 bases between. Per germline, CDR1 LGHNA and CDR2 YNFKEQ. In nucleotides, the CDR3 is TGTGCCAGCAGCCAAGATTTCCGGGGGGGGTTCTATGGCTACACCTTC. It codes for CASSQDFRGGFYGYTF.

V gene TRBV5-8 combines with J gene TRBJ1-1, with 9 bases aligning to TRBD1. Germline-derived CDR1 and CDR2 are SGHTS and YDEGEE. The J segment lost 3 bases and the V segment lost 4 bases, leaving 10 bases of the junction unmatched. The CDR3 totals 16 residues. The CDR3 coding sequence is TGTGCCAGCAGCCGGGGGGTGGGACAGGGTCACACTGAAGCTTTCTTT. Protein product: CASSRGVGQGHTEAFF.

The chain couples TRBV11-3 to TRBJ2-3, with 10 bases fitting TRBD2. Per the germline V gene, CDR1 is SGHNT and CDR2 is YENEEA. CDR3 length: 18 residues. J was trimmed by 6 bases and V by 7 bases; bases with no gene match: 19. CDR3 nucleotide sequence: TGTGCCAGCACCACAAGGGCCCTAGCGGGAGAGGAAGCGGATACGCAGTATTTT. This gives the protein CASTTRALAGEEADTQYF.

The chain couples TRBV7-8 to TRBJ2-7; D is perhaps TRBD1 (5 bases). The V end lost 5 bases, the J end lost 4 bases, and 15 bases lay between the germline ends. The germline gives CDR1 SGHVS, CDR2 FQNEAQ. This CDR3 region has 14 residues. The CDR3 DNA reads as TGTGCCAGCAGCCCCAGACAGAACACTTACGAGCAGTACTTC. Its protein product is CASSPRQNTYEQYF.

V usage is TRBV28 and J usage is TRBJ1-2; D not certain. The CDR3 covers 14 residues. The germline V gene has CDR1 MDHEN and CDR2 SYDVKM. Trimming shortened V by 4 bases and J by 5 bases, and 14 bases separated the two germline ends. CDR3 in DNA: TGTGCCAGCAGTTCTAATCACGTGTTATATGGCTACACCTTC. Its protein product is CASSSNHVLYGYTF.

This clone was detected only once. The rearrangement links TRBV25-1 to TRBJ2-7, with 7 bases identical to TRBD2. The CDR3 totals 12 residues. Germline V gene sequence: CDR1 MGHDK, CDR2 SYGVNS. Trimming removed 5 bases from V and 6 bases from J; junction bases left unmatched: 4. In nucleotides, the CDR3 is TGTGCCAGCAGTAGGGGACTATTCGAGCAGTACTTC. It is translated as CASSRGLFEQYF.

The rearrangement uses TRBV18 and TRBJ1-5, with 9 nucleotides matching TRBD1. V was pared by 3 bases and J by 7 bases, with 7 bases of the junction left unmatched. The length of the CDR3 is 15 residues. Germline CDR1 is KGHSH and CDR2 is LQKENI. The CDR3 DNA reads as TGTGCCAGCTCACCGGGGGGACAGGGCGGCCAGCCCCAGCATTTT. This sequence encodes CASSPGGQGGQPQHF.

A word on this clone: One junction end does not reproduce the germline sequence, and a read error may be involved. The rearrangement uses TRBV13 and TRBJ1-2, with 10 bases matching TRBD1. Germline V lookup: CDR1 PRHDT, CDR2 FYEKMQ (reference sequence). The CDR3 has 15 amino acids. The CDR3 DNA reads TGTGCCGGCAGCCCCAGACAGGGGGCATACTATGGCTACACCTTC. Protein: CAGSPRQGAYYGYTF.

The V call is TRBV28, the J call TRBJ2-1; 10 bases align to TRBD2. Unmatched junction bases numbered 11, after V lost 9 bases and J lost 6 bases. Germline CDR1 reads MDHEN; CDR2 reads SYDVKM. The CDR3 is made up of 15 amino acids. CDR3 nucleotide sequence: TGTGCCAGTGTGAATATAGCGGGAGGTCCCAATGAGCAGTTCTTC. Residues: CASVNIAGGPNEQFF.

The V gene is TRBV30, the J gene TRBJ1-2; TRBD1 aligns across 8 bases. The CDR3 has 14 amino acids. V shed 4 bases, J shed 7 bases, and the junction held 11 bases outside the gene matches. Germline values: CDR1 GTSNPN, CDR2 SVGIG (reference sequence). CDR3 nucleotides: TGTGCCTGGACCAAACAGGGGACAGGTATTGGCTACACCTTC. Its translation is CAWTKQGTGIGYTF.

The chain uses TRBV29-1 and TRBJ2-5; D not certain. This CDR3 spans 14 amino acids. V was clipped by 5 bases and J by 1 base, with 14 bases between them. Germline CDR1 reads SQVTM; CDR2 reads ANQGSEA. The CDR3 here is CSVHRPVTQETQYF. CDR3 nucleotides: TGCAGCGTTCATCGCCCAGTAACCCAAGAGACCCAGTACTTC. Full variable domain (missing parts from reference TRBV29-1 and TRBJ2-5): SAVISQKPSRDICQRGTSLTIQCQVDSQVTMMFWYRQQPGQSLTLIATANQGSEATYESGFVIDKFPISRPNLTFSTLTVSNMSPEDSSIYLCSVHRPVTQETQYFGPGTRLLVL.

This chain connects TRBV10-1 to TRBJ1-6; unclear D gene. This CDR3 is 14 amino acids long. Germline CDR1 is WNHNN and CDR2 is SYGVQD (reference sequence). The ends were cut back, 0 bases at V and 4 bases at J, with 4 bases in the middle. This CDR3 is CASSESRYNSPLHF. CDR3 DNA sequence: TGCGCCAGCAGTGAGTCGAGATATAATTCACCCCTCCACTTT.

CDR3 in amino acids: CASRLVGSNEQYF. CDR3 DNA sequence: TGCGCCAGCAGACTAGTCGGTAGCAACGAGCAGTACTTC. The chain has TRBV5-1 and TRBJ2-7, with D possibly TRBD2 on 5 matching bases. V lost 5 bases, J lost 5 bases, and 14 bases lay in between. The CDR3 length is 13 residues. Germline V gene sequence: CDR1 SGHRS, CDR2 YFSETQ.

This sequence joins TRBV12-5 and TRBJ2-3, with D possibly TRBD1 on 5 matching bases. V was trimmed by 3 bases and J by 1 base, leaving 8 bases between them. Germline V gene lookup returns CDR1 LGHNT and CDR2 FRNRAP. The CDR3 loop spans 14 amino acids. CDR3: CASGLGHGTDTQYF. CDR3 bases: TGTGCTAGTGGTTTAGGACATGGCACAGATACGCAGTATTTT.